This TCR beta chain was captured by sequencing in a study of blood T cell repertoires in COVID-19. For the study at large: The analysed material was cDNA or gDNA that came from T cells, B-cell-depleted T cells, or PBMCs.

Sequencing used immunoSEQ multiplex PCR; TCRdb keeps in-frame clones, though not all of them. The sample contains about half a million clones, 80% to 90% of which appear only once. This CDR3 comprises 18 residues. The germline V gene has CDR1 SGHVS and CDR2 FQNEAQ. Losses at the gene ends were 5 bases for V and 2 bases for J; bases not matched to a gene: 13. Residents of about two dozen US areas, aged roughly 18 to 89 years, made up the participants. The study assigned cohorts using participant-reported clinical history. This sequence originates from an older woman who had recovered from COVID-19. V usage is TRBV7-8 and J usage is TRBJ2-5; 11 bases are a match to TRBD1. The sequencing sample was made of PBMCs or T cells enriched from blood (not recorded which). The DNA for the CDR3 is TGTGCCAGCAGCCCCTTTTCGTTGGGACAGGGGGTTCAAGAGACCCAGTACTTC. This encodes CASSPFSLGQGVQETQYF.